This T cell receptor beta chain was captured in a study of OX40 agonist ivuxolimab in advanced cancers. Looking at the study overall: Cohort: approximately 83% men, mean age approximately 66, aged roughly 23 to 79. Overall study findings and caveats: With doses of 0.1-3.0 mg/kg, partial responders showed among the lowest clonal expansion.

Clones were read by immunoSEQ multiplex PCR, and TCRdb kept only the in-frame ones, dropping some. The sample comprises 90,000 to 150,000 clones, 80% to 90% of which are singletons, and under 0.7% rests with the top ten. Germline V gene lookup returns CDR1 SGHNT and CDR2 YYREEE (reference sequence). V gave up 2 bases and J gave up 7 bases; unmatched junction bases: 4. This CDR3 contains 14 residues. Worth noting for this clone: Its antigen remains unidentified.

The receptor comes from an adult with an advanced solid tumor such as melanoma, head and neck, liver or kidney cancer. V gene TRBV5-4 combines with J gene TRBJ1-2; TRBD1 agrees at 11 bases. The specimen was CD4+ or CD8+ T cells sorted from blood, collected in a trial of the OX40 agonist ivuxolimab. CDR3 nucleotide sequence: TGTGCCAGCAGCTTCGGACAGGGGGCTAGTGGCTACACCTTC. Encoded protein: CASSFGQGASGYTF.